A selection of T cell receptor beta chains follows, all from one sample in a study of blood T cells in healthy people across ages. TCRdb re-derived calls from the 5' RACE reads in MiXCR, one entry per CDR3 protein. Here the sample spans hundreds of thousands of distinct CDR3 sequences, about 30% being singletons. What was sequenced was blood. These receptors all stem from a woman aged 80 or older in good health. CDR3s leave out the opening cysteine and the closing phenylalanine or tryptophan.

J,V,CDR3
TRBJ1-1,TRBV5-1,ASSLGLRGDEAF
TRBJ1-1,TRBV18,ASSPSGQRNTEAF
-,TRBV11-3,ASSIVAGDYNEQY
TRBJ2-5,TRBV11-3,ASSLGGPGETQY
TRBJ1-4,TRBV6-1,ASSPSHQNEKLF
TRBJ1-1,TRBV10-3,AIRDLTRTEAF
TRBJ1-2,TRBV5-1,ASSLTGQALDGYT
TRBJ1-1,TRBV9,ASSVQMNTEAF
TRBJ1-6,TRBV19,ASNWGTGRNSPLH
TRBJ1-2,TRBV7-9,ASSLPGRTQRGYGYT
TRBJ1-6,TRBV30,AWTGGLNSPLH
TRBJ2-7,TRBV7-2,ASSSGGHGEQY
TRBJ2-3,TRBV5-5,ASSLVILGSGSLDTQY
TRBJ2-7,TRBV2,ASSHRDTRAYEQY
TRBJ2-3,TRBV20-1,SASGMVVTDTQY
TRBJ2-7,TRBV12-3/TRBV12-4,ASSGPGQGNEQY
TRBJ1-2,TRBV27,ASGDSWGYT
TRBJ1-5,TRBV2,ASTEQWGNQPQH
TRBJ1-2,TRBV15,ATSRDPAGGFYGYT
TRBJ2-1,TRBV20-1,SARAEADEQF
TRBJ2-5,TRBV9,ASSVATPLRTQETQY
TRBJ1-1,TRBV7-9,ASSLTSTNTEAF
TRBJ1-1,TRBV12-3/TRBV12-4,ASGLRRTEAF
TRBJ2-1,TRBV11-2,ASRRPGHHFSYNEQF
TRBJ1-2,TRBV5-4,ASSFSNPNGYT
TRBJ2-6,TRBV4-1,AARTSGANVLT
TRBJ2-3,TRBV30,AWSPYRTLGTADTQY
TRBJ1-6,TRBV20-1,SASGGTGMSPLH
TRBJ1-3,TRBV6-1,ASSSQEDTIY
TRBJ1-1,TRBV6-5,ASSYPGQTNTEAF
TRBJ2-7,TRBV20-1,SAREAGHNYYEQY